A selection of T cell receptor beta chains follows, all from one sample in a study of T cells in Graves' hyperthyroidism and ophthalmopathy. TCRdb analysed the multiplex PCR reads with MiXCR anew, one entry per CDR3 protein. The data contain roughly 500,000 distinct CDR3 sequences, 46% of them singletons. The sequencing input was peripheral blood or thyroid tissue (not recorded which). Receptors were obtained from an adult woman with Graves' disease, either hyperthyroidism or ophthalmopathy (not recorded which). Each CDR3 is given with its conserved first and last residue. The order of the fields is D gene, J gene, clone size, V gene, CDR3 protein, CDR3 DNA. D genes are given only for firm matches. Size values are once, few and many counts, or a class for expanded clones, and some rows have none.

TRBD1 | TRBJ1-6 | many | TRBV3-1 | CASSQEGGLSPLHF | TGTGCCAGCAGCCAAGAAGGGGGCTTGTCACCCCTCCACTTT
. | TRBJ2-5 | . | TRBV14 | CASSPGKLGTQYF | TGTGCCAGCAGCCCCGGGAAACTCGGGACCCAGTACTTC
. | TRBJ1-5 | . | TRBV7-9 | CASSLEGPGELQPQHF | TGTGCCAGCAGCTTAGAAGGGCCCGGGGAATTGCAGCCCCAGCATTTT
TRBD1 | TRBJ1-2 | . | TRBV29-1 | CSVGGNTGGDHGYTF | TGCAGCGTTGGAGGGAACACAGGGGGCGACCATGGCTACACCTTC
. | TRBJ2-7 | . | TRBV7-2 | CASSQEGHEQYF | TGTGCCAGCAGCCAAGAGGGCCACGAGCAGTACTTC
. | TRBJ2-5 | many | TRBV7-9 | CASRSGPETQYF | TGTGCCAGCAGATCGGGGCCTGAGACCCAGTACTTC
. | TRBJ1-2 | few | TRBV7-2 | CASSPGQGPGYGYTF | TGTGCCAGCAGCCCCGGTCAGGGCCCTGGGTATGGCTACACCTTC
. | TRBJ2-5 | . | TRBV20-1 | CSARALRSFETQYF | TGCAGTGCTAGAGCGCTTCGCAGTTTTGAGACCCAGTACTTC
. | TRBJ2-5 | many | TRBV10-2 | CASSQPGLQETQYF | TGCGCCAGCAGTCAACCGGGACTGCAAGAGACCCAGTACTTC
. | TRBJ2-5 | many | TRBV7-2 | CASSLTTRETQYF | TGTGCCAGCAGCCTCACAACACGGGAGACCCAGTACTTC
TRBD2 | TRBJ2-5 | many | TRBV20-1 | CSASPGLAGVGRSGETQYF | TGCAGTGCCTCACCGGGACTAGCGGGAGTGGGGAGGTCCGGAGAGACCCAGTACTTC
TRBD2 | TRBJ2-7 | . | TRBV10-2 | CASSLKLAGEVSPNEQYF | TGCGCCAGCAGCTTGAAGCTAGCGGGAGAGGTTAGTCCTAACGAGCAGTACTTC
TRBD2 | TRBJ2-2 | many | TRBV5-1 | CASSPGTSGTGELFF | TGCGCCAGCAGTCCCGGGACTAGCGGAACCGGGGAGCTGTTTTTT
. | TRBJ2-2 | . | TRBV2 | CASSESGRNTGELFF | TGTGCCAGCAGTGAGTCGGGGAGGAACACCGGGGAGCTGTTTTTT
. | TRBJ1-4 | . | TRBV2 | CASSGQGDTEKLFF | TGTGCCAGCAGTGGGCAGGGTGACACTGAAAAACTGTTTTTT
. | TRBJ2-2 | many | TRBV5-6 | CASSPPPRGAGELFF | TGTGCCAGCAGCCCGCCCCCCCGTGGGGCCGGGGAGCTGTTTTTT
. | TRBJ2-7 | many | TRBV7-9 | CASSSLLNYEQYF | TGTGCCAGCAGCTCCCTATTGAACTACGAGCAGTACTTC
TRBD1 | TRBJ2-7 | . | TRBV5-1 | CASSPILQDRAYEQYF | TGCGCCAGCAGCCCCATTCTTCAGGACAGGGCCTACGAGCAGTACTTC
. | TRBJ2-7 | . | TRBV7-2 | CASSLGEGFPYEQYF | TGTGCCAGCAGCTTAGGCGAGGGGTTCCCTTACGAGCAGTACTTC
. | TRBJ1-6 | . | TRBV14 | CASSQYASRDSPLHF | TGTGCCAGCAGCCAATATGCCAGTCGAGATTCACCCCTCCACTTT
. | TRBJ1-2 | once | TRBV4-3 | CASSQDVVPNYGYTF | TGCGCCAGCAGCCAAGATGTAGTTCCGAACTATGGCTACACCTTC
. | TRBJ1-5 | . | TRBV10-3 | CATTTGLDQPQHF | TGTGCCACGACGACAGGACTTGATCAGCCCCAGCATTTT
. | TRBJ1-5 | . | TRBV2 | CASYFQLQQTQHF | TGTGCCAGTTATTTTCAGCTCCAGCAGACCCAGCATTTT
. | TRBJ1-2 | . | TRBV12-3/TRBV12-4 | CASSPFSYGYTF | TGTGCCAGCAGTCCCTTCTCGTATGGCTACACCTTC
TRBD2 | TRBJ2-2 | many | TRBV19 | CASSMLAGLTGELFF | TGTGCCAGTAGTATGCTAGCGGGTCTCACCGGGGAGCTGTTTTTT
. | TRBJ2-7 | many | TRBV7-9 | CASSPPRQGTYEQYF | TGTGCCAGCAGCCCCCCGAGGCAGGGGACCTACGAGCAGTACTTC
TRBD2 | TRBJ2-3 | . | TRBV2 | CATLLAGPTDTQYF | TGTGCCACGTTATTAGCGGGGCCCACAGATACGCAGTATTTT
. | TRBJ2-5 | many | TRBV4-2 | CASTRAEGQETQYF | TGTGCCAGCACTCGAGCGGAGGGACAAGAGACCCAGTACTTC
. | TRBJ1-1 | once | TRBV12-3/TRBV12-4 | CASSLRGVGRHTEAFF | TGTGCCAGCAGTTTAAGGGGTGTAGGGCGGCACACTGAAGCTTTCTTT
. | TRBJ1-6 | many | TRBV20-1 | CSASHKDSPLHF | TGCAGTGCTAGCCATAAGGATTCACCCCTCCACTTT
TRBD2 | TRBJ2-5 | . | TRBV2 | CASTAGDGGETQYF | TGTGCCAGCACCGCGGGAGATGGGGGAGAGACCCAGTACTTC
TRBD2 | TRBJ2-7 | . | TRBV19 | CASSMGLAGIPYEQYF | TGTGCCAGTAGTATGGGACTAGCGGGGATTCCCTACGAGCAGTACTTC
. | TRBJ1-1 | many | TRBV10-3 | CAIKIYGQNTEAFF | TGTGCCATCAAGATCTACGGACAGAACACTGAAGCTTTCTTT
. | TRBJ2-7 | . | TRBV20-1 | CSALTGYEQYF | TGCAGTGCCCTTACAGGGTACGAGCAGTACTTC
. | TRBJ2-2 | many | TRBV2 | CASTSQTPPGELFF | TGTGCCAGCACCTCTCAAACGCCGCCCGGGGAGCTGTTTTTT
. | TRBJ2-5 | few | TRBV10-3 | CAISEVGGRGQPQYF | TGTGCCATCAGTGAAGTAGGGGGACGGGGTCAGCCCCAGTACTTC
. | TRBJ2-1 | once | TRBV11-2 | CASSLSRVSYNEQFF | TGTGCCAGCAGCTTGTCCAGGGTCTCCTACAATGAGCAGTTCTTC
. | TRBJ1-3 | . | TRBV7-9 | CAMGGGPTIYF | TGTGCCATGGGGGGCGGACCCACCATATATTTT
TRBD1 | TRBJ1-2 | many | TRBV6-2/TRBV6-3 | CASTPGTVYGYTF | TGTGCCAGCACCCCTGGGACAGTCTATGGCTACACCTTC
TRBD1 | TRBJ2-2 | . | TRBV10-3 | CAIRQGAGNTGELFF | TGTGCCATCAGGCAGGGGGCCGGAAACACCGGGGAGCTGTTTTTT
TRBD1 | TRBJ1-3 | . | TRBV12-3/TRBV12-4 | CVSSRPGGGAGNTIYF | TGTGTCAGCAGTCGACCAGGGGGGGGTGCAGGAAACACCATATATTTT
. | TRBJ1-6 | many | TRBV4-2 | CASSSRDGESSPLHF | TGTGCCAGCAGCTCCCGGGACGGTGAATCTTCACCCCTCCACTTT
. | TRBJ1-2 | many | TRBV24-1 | CATSDGAAQAYGYTF | TGTGCCACCAGCGATGGAGCCGCCCAGGCGTATGGCTACACCTTC
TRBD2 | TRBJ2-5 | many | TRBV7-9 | CASSSPPGGYKETQYF | TGTGCCAGCAGCTCCCCCCCGGGGGGGTACAAAGAGACCCAGTACTTC
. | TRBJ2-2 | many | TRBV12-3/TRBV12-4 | CASIPRDFNTGELFF | TGTGCCAGCATCCCCCGGGACTTTAACACCGGGGAGCTGTTTTTT
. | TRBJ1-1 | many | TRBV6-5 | CASSTDSVWTEAFF | TGTGCCAGCAGCACGGACTCGGTGTGGACTGAAGCTTTCTTT
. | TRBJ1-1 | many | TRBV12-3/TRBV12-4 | CASRMTENTEAFF | TGTGCCAGCAGGATGACAGAGAACACTGAAGCTTTCTTT
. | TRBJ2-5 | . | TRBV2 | CASRVVARTGPQYF | TGTGCCAGCAGGGTGGTAGCTCGTACCGGGCCCCAGTACTTC
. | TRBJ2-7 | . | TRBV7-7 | CASSQGAGADYEQYF | TGTGCTAGCAGCCAAGGGGCAGGGGCGGACTACGAGCAGTACTTC
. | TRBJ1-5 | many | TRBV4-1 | CASSQDFRRVEQPQHF | TGCGCCAGCAGCCAAGATTTCCGAAGGGTAGAGCAGCCCCAGCATTTT
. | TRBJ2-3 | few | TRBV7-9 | CASSSGKVDTQYF | TGTGCCAGCAGCAGCGGAAAGGTAGATACGCAGTATTTT
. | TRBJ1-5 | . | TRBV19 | CAGGQTQPQHF | TGTGCCGGGGGGCAAACTCAGCCCCAGCATTTT
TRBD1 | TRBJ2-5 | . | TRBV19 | CARTVTGQETQYF | TGTGCCAGGACAGTGACAGGGCAAGAGACCCAGTACTTC
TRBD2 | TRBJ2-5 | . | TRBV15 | CATSGGRAGETQYF | TGTGCCACCAGCGGCGGGAGGGCCGGAGAGACCCAGTACTTC
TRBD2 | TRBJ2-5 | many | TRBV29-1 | CSVPLAGGLGETQYF | TGCAGCGTCCCCCTAGCGGGAGGGTTAGGAGAGACCCAGTACTTC